Listed below are T cell receptor beta chains from one sample, sequenced in a study of blood T cell repertoires in COVID-19. The method was immunoSEQ multiplex PCR; TCRdb's version includes in-frame clones alone and lacks a portion of them. The table lists approximately 300,000 clones, about 90% of them singletons. What was sequenced was peripheral blood. The receptors were gathered from a woman between 35 and 50 years old with COVID-19, enrolled during active disease. Each CDR3 is given with its conserved first and last residue. Each record gives: clone size, D gene, V gene, J gene, CDR3 protein, CDR3 DNA. The D gene is left open where the match is weak. The size of a clone is reported for some rows only, either as once, few or many, or as a class for expanded clones.

abundance: -
d_gene: -
v_gene: TRBV19
j_gene: TRBJ1-1
CDR3aa: CASTPRRGMNTEAFF
CDR3nt: TGTGCCAGTACACCTCGTAGGGGGATGAACACTGAAGCTTTCTTT

abundance: few
d_gene: -
v_gene: TRBV30
j_gene: TRBJ1-5
CDR3aa: CAWSELSSNQPQHF
CDR3nt: TGTGCCTGGAGTGAATTATCTAGCAATCAGCCCCAGCATTTT

abundance: -
d_gene: -
v_gene: TRBV7-9
j_gene: TRBJ1-4
CDR3aa: CAGATGSATNEKLFF
CDR3nt: TGTGCCGGCGCTACAGGGTCTGCAACTAATGAAAAACTGTTTTTT

abundance: once
d_gene: TRBD1
v_gene: TRBV27
j_gene: TRBJ2-2
CDR3aa: CASSLRDRGNTGELFF
CDR3nt: TGTGCCAGCAGTTTAAGGGACAGGGGGAACACCGGGGAGCTGTTTTTT

abundance: -
d_gene: TRBD1
v_gene: TRBV5-5
j_gene: TRBJ2-5
CDR3aa: CASSLSWPGTGSQETQYF
CDR3nt: TGTGCCAGCAGCTTGAGTTGGCCCGGGACAGGGAGCCAAGAGACCCAGTACTTC

abundance: -
d_gene: TRBD1
v_gene: TRBV27
j_gene: TRBJ2-6
CDR3aa: CASSLWTGWSSGANVLTF
CDR3nt: TGTGCCAGCAGTCTATGGACAGGGTGGAGCTCTGGGGCCAACGTCCTGACTTTC

abundance: once
d_gene: -
v_gene: TRBV5-4
j_gene: TRBJ1-2
CDR3aa: CASSSTGNYGYTF
CDR3nt: TGTGCCAGCAGCTCAACAGGAAACTATGGCTACACCTTC

abundance: -
d_gene: -
v_gene: TRBV24-1
j_gene: TRBJ2-2
CDR3aa: CATSDPQTATGELFF
CDR3nt: TGTGCCACCAGTGACCCTCAGACAGCGACCGGGGAGCTGTTTTTT

abundance: -
d_gene: -
v_gene: TRBV25-1
j_gene: TRBJ1-1
CDR3aa: CASSETGIPEAFF
CDR3nt: TGTGCCAGCAGTGAAACGGGGATCCCTGAAGCTTTCTTT

abundance: -
d_gene: -
v_gene: TRBV7-3
j_gene: TRBJ1-1
CDR3aa: CASSFSENTEAFF
CDR3nt: TGTGCCAGCAGCTTTTCAGAGAACACTGAAGCTTTCTTT

abundance: -
d_gene: -
v_gene: TRBV7-6
j_gene: TRBJ2-2
CDR3aa: CASSLGYPGVLFF
CDR3nt: TGTGCCAGCAGCTTGGGTTATCCGGGGGTGCTGTTTTTT

abundance: few
d_gene: -
v_gene: TRBV30
j_gene: TRBJ1-1
CDR3aa: CAWTQGLLGTEAFF
CDR3nt: TGTGCCTGGACCCAGGGACTCCTGGGGACTGAAGCTTTCTTT

abundance: few
d_gene: -
v_gene: TRBV27
j_gene: TRBJ1-4
CDR3aa: CASRAPGGAYNEKLFF
CDR3nt: TGTGCCAGCAGGGCGCCGGGGGGGGCCTATAATGAAAAACTGTTTTTT

abundance: -
d_gene: TRBD2
v_gene: TRBV11-3
j_gene: TRBJ2-1
CDR3aa: CASSLGPGGLYNEQFF
CDR3nt: TGTGCCAGCAGCTTAGGGCCGGGGGGGCTGTACAATGAGCAGTTCTTC

abundance: -
d_gene: TRBD1
v_gene: TRBV27
j_gene: TRBJ2-7
CDR3aa: CASSLYKGTGTWPYEQYF
CDR3nt: TGTGCCAGCAGTTTATATAAAGGGACAGGGACTTGGCCCTACGAGCAGTACTTC

abundance: once
d_gene: -
v_gene: TRBV7-2
j_gene: TRBJ2-5
CDR3aa: CASSQQGLLQETQYF
CDR3nt: TGTGCCAGCAGCCAACAGGGACTACTCCAAGAGACCCAGTACTTC

abundance: once
d_gene: TRBD2
v_gene: TRBV28
j_gene: TRBJ2-5
CDR3aa: CASSFGLAGVETQYF
CDR3nt: TGTGCCAGCAGTTTCGGTCTAGCGGGGGTCGAGACCCAGTACTTC